The clone carrying this T cell receptor beta chain has at least ten counts. Its antigen is not known. TCRdb passed the 5' RACE reads through MiXCR, listing each CDR3 protein once. Found here are tens of thousands of distinct CDR3 sequences, about 3.4% of them singletons; the top ten hold about 4%. V was pared by 0 bases and J by 0 bases, with 10 bases between. The CDR3 consists of 16 residues. Germline values: CDR1 SGHDT, CDR2 YYEEEE. The data stem from a study of neurological immune-mediated disorders. Broader study findings: The greatest degree of TCR clonal expansion was observed in HTLV-1-associated myelopathy, with the lowest in multiple sclerosis, below that of healthy controls. The multiple sclerosis repertoire cluster was associated with no clinical or MRI feature.

The chain employs TRBV5-6 and TRBJ1-3, with D hard to call. This clonotype was sampled from a man aged 35 to 55 with multiple sclerosis. Input material: PBMCs. CDR3 sequence: CASSLEQLHSGNTIYF. CDR3 in DNA: TGTGCCAGCAGCTTGGAACAGCTTCACTCTGGAAACACCATATATTTT.